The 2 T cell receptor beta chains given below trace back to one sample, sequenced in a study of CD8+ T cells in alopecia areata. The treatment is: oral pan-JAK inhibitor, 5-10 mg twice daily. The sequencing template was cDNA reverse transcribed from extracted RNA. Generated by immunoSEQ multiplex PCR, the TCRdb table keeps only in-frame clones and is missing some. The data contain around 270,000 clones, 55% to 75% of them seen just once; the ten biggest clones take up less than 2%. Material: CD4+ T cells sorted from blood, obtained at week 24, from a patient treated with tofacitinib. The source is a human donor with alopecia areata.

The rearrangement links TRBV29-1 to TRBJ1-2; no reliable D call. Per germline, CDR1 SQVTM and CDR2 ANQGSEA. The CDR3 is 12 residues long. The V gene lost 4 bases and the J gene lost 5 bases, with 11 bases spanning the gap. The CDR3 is CSVGGDGYGYTF. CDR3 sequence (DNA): TGCAGCGTTGGGGGTGACGGGTATGGCTACACCTTC.

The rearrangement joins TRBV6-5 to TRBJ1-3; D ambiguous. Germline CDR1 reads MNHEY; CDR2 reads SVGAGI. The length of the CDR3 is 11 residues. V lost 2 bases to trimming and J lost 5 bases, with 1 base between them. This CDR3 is CASSYRNTIYF. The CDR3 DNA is TGTGCCAGCAGTTACCGAAACACCATATATTTT.